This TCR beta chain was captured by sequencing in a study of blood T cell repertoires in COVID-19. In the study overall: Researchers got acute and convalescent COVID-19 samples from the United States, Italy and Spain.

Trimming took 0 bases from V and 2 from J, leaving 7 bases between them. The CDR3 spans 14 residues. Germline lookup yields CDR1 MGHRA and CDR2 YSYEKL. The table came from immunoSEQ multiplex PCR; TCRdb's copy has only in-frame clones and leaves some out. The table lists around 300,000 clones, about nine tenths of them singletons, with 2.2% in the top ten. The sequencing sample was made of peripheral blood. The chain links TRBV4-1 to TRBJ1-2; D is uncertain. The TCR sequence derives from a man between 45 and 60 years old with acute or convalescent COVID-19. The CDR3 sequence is CASSQDEQNYGYTF. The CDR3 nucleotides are TGCGCCAGCAGCCAAGATGAACAGAACTATGGCTACACCTTC.